The 15 T cell receptor beta chains presented below share a single source sample, sequenced in a study of T cell repertoires in cytomegalovirus infection. TCRdb passed the reads through MiXCR, listing each CDR3 protein once. Here the sample spans approximately 770,000 distinct CDR3 sequences, about 29% being singletons. These receptors' antigens are unknown. The material was cultured CD8+ T cells from PBMCs, obtained from culture after CMV antigen stimulation. All receptors come from a human donor in good health (CMV status not recorded). Some clones in this sample may be carry-over from other donors' samples.

The CDR3 sequence is CASSFRPQRDTGELFF. CDR3 nucleotide sequence: TGCGCCAGCAGCTTCCGGCCCCAGCGAGACACCGGGGAGCTGTTTTTT. J is TRBJ2-2 and V is TRBV4-1; D call uncertain. CDR3 length equals 16 residues. The germline V gene encodes CDR1 MGHRA and CDR2 YSYEKL. Trimming removed 5 bases at V and 3 bases at J, with 16 bases between.

This clonotype showed up just a few times. The gene calls are TRBV7-9 and TRBJ2-3; 9 bases are a match to TRBD1. After removal of 4 bases from V and 3 bases from J, the junction contained 5 bases not matched to a gene. The CDR3 contains 15 residues. Germline CDR1 reads SEHNR; CDR2 reads FQNEAQ (reference sequence). CDR3 sequence: CASSSTGGATDTQYF. CDR3 DNA sequence: TGTGCCAGCAGCTCCACAGGGGGCGCGACAGATACGCAGTATTTT. Based on the CDR3 plus reference TRBV7-9 and TRBJ2-3, the full variable domain is DTGVSQNPRHKITKRGQNVTFRCDPISEHNRLYWYRQTLGQGPEFLTYFQNEAQLEKSRLLSDRFSAERPKGSFSTLEIQRTEQGDSAMYLCASSSTGGATDTQYFGPGTRLTVL.

This clonotype was recorded only once. This chain links TRBV11-2 with TRBJ2-1; TRBD2 might be the D (6 bases). With 3 bases removed from V and 2 bases from J, the gap between germline ends came to 17 bases. The V gene's germline CDR1 is SGHAT and CDR2 FQNNGV. This CDR3 has 17 residues. CDR3 amino acids: CASSLSKRVGPYNEQFF. The CDR3 DNA reads as TGTGCCAGCAGCTTGAGTAAGCGGGTGGGGCCCTACAATGAGCAGTTCTTC.

The genes are TRBV4-1 and TRBJ1-1; maybe TRBD1 (6 bases). The CDR3 has 15 residues. Trimming removed 1 base at V and 3 bases at J, with 12 bases between. Germline V gene data show CDR1 as MGHRA and CDR2 as YSYEKL. CDR3 loop: CASSQVQGLYTEAFF. In DNA form, the CDR3 reads TGCGCCAGCAGCCAAGTACAGGGTTTGTACACTGAAGCTTTCTTT.

The chain uses TRBV9 and TRBJ2-7, with TRBD1 identical over 8 bases. After removal of 3 bases from V and 6 bases from J, the junction contained 11 bases not matched to a gene. Germline assignment: CDR1 SGDLS and CDR2 YYNGEE. The CDR3 length is 15 residues. This CDR3 reads CASSAQGAKMAEQYF. CDR3 coding DNA: TGTGCCAGCAGCGCCCAGGGGGCGAAAATGGCCGAGCAGTACTTC.

This chain joins TRBV6-2 or TRBV6-3 and TRBJ1-2; D remains unclear. The germline V gene has CDR1 MNHEY and CDR2 SVGEGT. The V gene lost 4 bases and the J gene lost 3 bases, with 12 bases spanning the gap. The CDR3 has 14 residues. CDR3 amino acids: CASSWLRPDYGYTF. The CDR3 nucleotides read TGTGCCAGCAGTTGGTTAAGGCCCGACTATGGCTACACCTTC.

This clonotype appeared a few times. The V gene is TRBV9, the J gene TRBJ1-1, with D perhaps TRBD1 (5 bases). Germline V lookup: CDR1 SGDLS, CDR2 YYNGEE. The ends were cut back, 0 bases at V and 3 bases at J, with 15 bases in the middle. This CDR3 region has 16 residues. CDR3 sequence (DNA): TGTGCCAGCAGCGTAGCTACTAAGGGGCCCCACACTGAAGCTTTCTTT. Encoded protein: CASSVATKGPHTEAFF.

This clonotype showed up just a few times. The chain employs TRBV14 and TRBJ2-2, with 9 bases that match TRBD1. Looked up from germline, CDR1 is SGHDN and CDR2 is FVKESK. The V segment lost 4 bases and the J segment 2 bases; nucleotides outside the gene matches: 11. The CDR3 has 18 residues. The CDR3 DNA is TGTGCCAGCAGCCCGACTAACTTACAGGGGGCAAACACCGGGGAGCTGTTTTTT. Residues: CASSPTNLQGANTGELFF.

The chain couples TRBV29-1 to TRBJ2-2; D is possibly TRBD2 (5 bases). The CDR3 has 16 residues. Germline V gives CDR1 SQVTM, CDR2 ANQGSEA. Trimming pared 7 bases from V and 6 bases from J, leaving 24 bases between. As DNA, the CDR3 is TGCAGCGCTGGCTTGGGCCGAGGGAATAAGGCCGGGGAGCTGTTTTTT. Translation gives CSAGLGRGNKAGELFF.

This clonotype was seen a single time. Sequence at one end of the junction differs from germline and may be a read error. The chain uses TRBV20-1 and TRBJ1-2, with D perhaps TRBD1 (5 bases). CDR1 and CDR2 from the germline V gene are DFQATT and SNEGSKA (reference sequence). This CDR3 has 15 residues. The CDR3 loop is CSARDDGGTIYGYSF. The CDR3 nucleotides read TGCAGTGCTAGAGATGATGGAGGGACGATCTATGGCTACTCCTTC.

On this clonotype: A read error may be the cause here, since a much bigger clone is one base away. The chain uses TRBV9 and TRBJ2-2; D is unclear. CDR3 length equals 13 residues. V lost 3 bases to trimming and J lost 1 base, with 4 bases between them. Germline-derived CDR1 and CDR2 are SGDLS and YYNGEE. The CDR3 here is CASSAENTGELFF. CDR3 coding DNA: TGTGCCAGCAGCGCCGAGAACACCGGGGAGCTGTTTTTT.

The chain has TRBV6-1 and TRBJ2-2, with D perhaps matching TRBD1 (6 bases). Per germline, CDR1 MNHNS and CDR2 SASEGT. Trimming pared 6 bases from V and 4 bases from J, leaving 12 bases between. CDR3 length: 14 residues. CDR3 protein: CASRGDILTGELFF. In DNA form, the CDR3 reads TGTGCCAGCAGGGGGGACATTCTCACCGGGGAGCTGTTTTTT.

The chain uses TRBV20-1 and TRBJ1-2; TRBD1 aligns across 8 bases. CDR1 is DFQATT and CDR2 is SNEGSKA in the germline V gene (reference sequence). This CDR3 spans 15 amino acids. Unmatched junction bases numbered 13, after V lost 6 bases and J lost 4 bases. The CDR3 DNA is TGCAGTGCATTGGACAGGGAAGGATCTAGCTATGGCTACACCTTC. Amino acids: CSALDREGSSYGYTF.

For the CDR3, the DNA is TGTGCCAGCAGTTTAGGAACGGGGGGCCGACTTAACTATGGCTACACCTTC. Protein: CASSLGTGGRLNYGYTF. The genes are TRBV12-3 or TRBV12-4 and TRBJ1-2; a possible D gene is TRBD1 (6 bases). V lost 1 base and J lost 1, with 16 bases in between. The CDR3 covers 17 residues.

The rearrangement joins TRBV27 to TRBJ2-7, with TRBD1 as a possible D gene (6 bases). The CDR3 loop spans 14 amino acids. V was pared by 6 bases and J by 6 bases, with 18 bases between. Germline assignment: CDR1 MNHEY and CDR2 SMNVEV (reference sequence). The DNA for the CDR3 is TGTGCCAGCAGGGACTTGACAGGCCTCTGCGAGCAGTACGTC. This encodes CASRDLTGLCEQYV.